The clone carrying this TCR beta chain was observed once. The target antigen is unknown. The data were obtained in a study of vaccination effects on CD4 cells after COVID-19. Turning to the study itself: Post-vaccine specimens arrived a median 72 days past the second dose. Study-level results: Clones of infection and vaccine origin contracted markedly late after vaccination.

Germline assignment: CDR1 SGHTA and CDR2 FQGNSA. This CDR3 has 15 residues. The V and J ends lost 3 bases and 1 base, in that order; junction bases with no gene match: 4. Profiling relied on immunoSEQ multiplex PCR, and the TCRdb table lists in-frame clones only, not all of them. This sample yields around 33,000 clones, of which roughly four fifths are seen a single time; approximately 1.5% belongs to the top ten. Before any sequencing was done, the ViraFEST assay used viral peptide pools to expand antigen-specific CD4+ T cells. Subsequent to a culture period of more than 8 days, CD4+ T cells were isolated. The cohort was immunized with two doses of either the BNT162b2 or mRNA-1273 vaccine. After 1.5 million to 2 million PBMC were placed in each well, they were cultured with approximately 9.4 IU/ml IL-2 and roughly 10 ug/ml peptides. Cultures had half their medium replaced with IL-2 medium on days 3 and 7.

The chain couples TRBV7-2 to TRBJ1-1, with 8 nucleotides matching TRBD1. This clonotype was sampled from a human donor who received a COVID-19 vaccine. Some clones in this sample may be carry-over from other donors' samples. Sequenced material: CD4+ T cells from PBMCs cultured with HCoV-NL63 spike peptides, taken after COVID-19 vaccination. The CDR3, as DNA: TGTGCCAGCAGCTTCTCCGGGACAGGGAACACTGAAGCTTTCTTT. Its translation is CASSFSGTGNTEAFF. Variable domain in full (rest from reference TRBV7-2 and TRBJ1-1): GAGVSQSPSNKVTEKGKDVELRCDPISGHTALYWYRQSLGQGLEFLIYFQGNSAPDKSGLPSDRFSAERTGGSVSTLTIQRTQQEDSAVYLCASSFSGTGNTEAFFGQGTRLTVV.